This record looks at one T cell receptor (beta chain) sequence and its context. No cognate antigen has been identified for it. No much larger clone is present one base from it, and per-base qualities are unavailable. TCRbeta CDR3 regions were amplified from genomic DNA by means of the immunoSEQ Assay, a bias-controlled multiplex PCR. The original pipeline was this. Within the assay, amplification of reference gene primers was used to estimate how many nucleated cells each sample contained. To quantify the absolute abundance of each unique TCRbeta CDR3 rearrangement, sequence reads were collapsed and filtered. For each sample, productive Simpson clonality was calculated by taking the square root of Simpson's diversity index across productive rearrangements. Drawn from immuneACCESS, this table holds only the in-frame rearrangements with V and J called that TCRdb kept. Clones are partly lost; checked studies trace under half to an unresolved V gene and leave the rest unexplained. V and J calls and clone size follow that table, whereas D and trimming were derived from the DNA. Within this sample are approximately 100,000 clones, with 80% to 95% of them counted one time only. The ten biggest clones cover roughly 0.88% of the sample.

Based on the germline V gene, the CDR1 and CDR2 sequences are KGHDR and SFDVKD. From V the trimming removes 6 bases and from J it removes 7 bases, while the gene matches leave 11 bases of the junction unaccounted for. From the cysteine through the phenylalanine, the CDR3 covers 16 amino acids. Of the read, only the CDR3 DNA is kept; its 48 bases are in frame from base 1. Each collaborating institution followed its own protocols to collect whole blood in K2EDTA tubes. For TCRbeta analysis, collaborators shipped samples as frozen whole blood, isolated PBMCs, or DNA extracted from either of those sample types. The sample originates from a study of blood T cell repertoires in COVID-19 (dated by TCRdb to 2020 to 2022). In terms of the full investigation: Samples covering the acute and convalescent phases of COVID-19 were provided by collaborators in the United States, Italy and Spain. The samples were drawn from the first 160 participants of the ongoing ImmuneRACE study and from under 1,500 subjects provided by 6 global collaborators. Subjects who had been exposed to COVID-19, were actively infected with it, or had recovered from it provided the deeply sampled blood TCRbeta repertoires that made up the dataset. The material from the prospective study consisted of cDNA or gDNA derived from T cells, B-cell-depleted T cells, or PBMCs. HLA class I and class II types, where available, came from metadata supplied by the sample provider rather than from assay-based typing. Sample metadata almost always included a de-identified subject ID, COVID-19 status, age in years and sex. A freely available public database, intended as a resource for researchers studying the immune response to SARS-CoV-2, is where the repertoires were released.

Beyond this particular receptor, the publication reports: Clinical and demographic metadata were provided uncurated, with the amount varying by source and participant.

The sequencing input was peripheral blood. The rearrangement joined TRBV24-1 to TRBJ2-2; TRBD1 agrees with 9 junctional bases. This sequence originates from a man in his 60s with acute or convalescent COVID-19. The base sequence is TGTGCCACCAGTAAAGGGCCGGGACAGGGAATCGGGGAGCTGTTTTTT. Its translation is CATSKGPGQGIGELFF.